Below, 21 T cell receptor beta chains from the same sample are listed, as sequenced in a study of blood T cell repertoires in COVID-19. TCRdb's table, derived via immunoSEQ multiplex PCR, lists solely in-frame clones and lacks some. Among 150,000 to 180,000 clones listed, about four fifths were seen once. Sequencing was carried out using peripheral blood. These receptors were obtained from a woman aged 55-69 years with acute or convalescent COVID-19.

This chain links TRBV4-1 with TRBJ1-5; 7 bases match TRBD1. The CDR3 spans 15 residues. From germline, CDR1 is MGHRA and CDR2 YSYEKL. Unmatched junction bases numbered 8, after V lost 2 bases and J lost 7 bases. The CDR3 loop reads CASSQIVGGGQPQHF. The CDR3 DNA reads as TGCGCCAGCAGCCAAATCGTAGGGGGCGGACAGCCCCAGCATTTT.

The rearrangement joins TRBV24-1 to TRBJ1-1; 11 bases agree with TRBD1. The CDR3 covers 13 residues. V gave up 10 bases and J gave up 4 bases; unmatched junction bases: 4. Germline V gives CDR1 KGHDR, CDR2 SFDVKD. The CDR3 here is CATSGQGVTEAFF. DNA of the CDR3: TGTGCCACTTCGGGACAGGGGGTCACTGAAGCTTTCTTT.

CDR3 in amino acids: CASSQAWGESNYGYTF. CDR3 in DNA: TGTGCCAGCAGCCAGGCGTGGGGAGAGTCCAACTATGGCTACACCTTC. The chain carries TRBV5-5 and TRBJ1-2; no clear D. The CDR3 is 16 residues long. Per germline, CDR1 SGHKS and CDR2 YYEKEE (reference sequence). V dropped 4 bases and J dropped 2 bases, with 18 bases sitting between them.

This chain connects TRBV5-4 to TRBJ1-2; TRBD1 agrees at 8 bases. Germline V gene sequence: CDR1 SGHNT, CDR2 YYREEE (reference sequence). V dropped 4 bases and J dropped 8; count of bases not matched to a gene: 7. The CDR3 totals 13 residues. The CDR3 DNA reads as TGTGCCAGCAGCGACAGGGGCCCCCAGGGCTACACCTTC. Translated, it gives CASSDRGPQGYTF. The full variable domain, in which reference TRBV5-4 and TRBJ1-2 provide the parts outside the CDR3, is ETGVTQSPTHLIKTRGQQVTLRCSSQSGHNTVSWYQQALGQGPQFIFQYYREEENGRGNFPPRFSGLQFPNYSSELNVNALELDDSALYLCASSDRGPQGYTFGSGTRLTVV.

V is TRBV4-1 and J is TRBJ1-2; D call uncertain. The CDR3 is 14 residues long. Trimming took off 2 bases at V and 3 bases at J, with 10 bases between the two ends. CDR1 and CDR2 from the germline V gene are MGHRA and YSYEKL. The CDR3 region has the DNA TGCGCCAGCAGCCAATCCCCCTTCGACTATGGCTACACCTTC. Protein: CASSQSPFDYGYTF.

This chain links TRBV15 with TRBJ1-4; no clear D. The germline V and J ends were trimmed by 0 bases and 4 bases, with 9 bases remaining between them. This CDR3 is built from 15 residues. CDR1 and CDR2 from the germline V gene are LNHNV and YYDKDF (reference sequence). CDR3 bases: TGTGCCACCAGCAGAGACGGGAGGCATAATGAAAAACTGTTTTTT. This sequence encodes CATSRDGRHNEKLFF.

The V call is TRBV6-5, the J call TRBJ1-1, with a possible D match to TRBD1 (6 bases). The germline V gene has CDR1 MNHEY and CDR2 SVGAGI. CDR3 length equals 15 residues. V dropped 6 bases and J dropped 0 bases, with 14 bases sitting between them. The CDR3 DNA reads as TGTGCCAGCAGAGGGGGAAGCCTGTTGAACACTGAAGCTTTCTTT. Translated: CASRGGSLLNTEAFF.

This clone appeared a few times. The chain couples TRBV6-2 or TRBV6-3 to TRBJ1-1, with D perhaps TRBD1 (6 bases). Germline lookup yields CDR1 MNHEY and CDR2 SVGEGT. V was pared by 5 bases and J by 0 bases, with 7 bases between. The CDR3 contains 13 residues. This chain's CDR3 is CASSRQVNTEAFF. CDR3 nucleotide sequence: TGTGCCAGCAGTAGACAGGTGAACACTGAAGCTTTCTTT.

The chain combines TRBV7-9 with TRBJ2-7; maybe TRBD1 (6 bases). V was clipped by 3 bases and J by 6 bases, with 15 bases between them. The CDR3 totals 14 residues. Germline V CDR1 and CDR2: SEHNR, FQNEAQ (reference sequence). This CDR3 is CASSLIGGVGEQYF. The CDR3 bases are TGTGCCAGCAGCTTGATAGGGGGTGTCGGCGAGCAGTACTTC.

This clone was observed a handful of times. V and J are TRBV7-9 and TRBJ2-7; TRBD2 agrees at 7 bases. The CDR3 is 16 residues long. Germline CDR1 reads SEHNR; CDR2 reads FQNEAQ (reference sequence). The V gene end was trimmed by 1 base and the J gene end by 3 bases; junction bases not matched to a gene: 9. The CDR3 sequence is CASSLGGGGKGYEQYV. The CDR3 DNA reads TGTGCCAGCAGCTTAGGTGGCGGGGGTAAAGGCTACGAGCAGTACGTC.

The rearrangement links TRBV3-1 (or the pseudogene TRBV3-2) to TRBJ1-1, with D possibly matching TRBD1 (6 bases). The CDR3 is made up of 16 amino acids. V was trimmed by 4 bases and J by 4 bases, leaving 19 bases between them. From germline, CDR1 is LGHDT and CDR2 YNNKEL (reference sequence). CDR3 nucleotides: TGTGCCAGCAGCCTCTCCAGCGGGGGCGCAGGCACTGAAGCTTTCTTT. It translates to CASSLSSGGAGTEAFF.

This clone was seen a few times. The CDR3 reads CASSISAGGAATGELFF. CDR3 sequence (DNA): TGTGCCAGTAGTATTTCGGCGGGGGGGGCCGCCACCGGGGAGCTGTTTTTT. The chain combines TRBV19 with TRBJ2-2; 9 bases agree with TRBD2. The V and J ends lost 3 bases and 4 bases, in that order; junction bases with no gene match: 9. Per the germline V gene, CDR1 is LNHDA and CDR2 is SQIVND (reference sequence). The CDR3 has 17 amino acids.

This chain connects TRBV18 to TRBJ2-2; 8 nucleotides align to TRBD2. Losses at the gene ends were 2 bases for V and 2 bases for J; bases not matched to a gene: 7. The germline V gene encodes CDR1 KGHSH and CDR2 LQKENI. The CDR3 contains 17 residues. CDR3 DNA sequence: TGTGCCAGCTCACCAATAGCGGGGCGGACTAACACCGGGGAGCTGTTTTTT. Amino acid sequence: CASSPIAGRTNTGELFF.

This clone was counted between two and nine times. The V and J genes are TRBV19 and TRBJ2-2; possibly TRBD2 for D (6 bases). CDR1 and CDR2 from the germline V gene are LNHDA and SQIVND (reference sequence). The CDR3 contains 15 residues. V lost 6 bases, J lost 2 bases, and 13 bases lay in between. Here the CDR3 DNA reads TGTGCCAGTAGGGCTCGGGACTCCAACACCGGGGAGCTGTTTTTT. Translation gives CASRARDSNTGELFF.

The CDR3 loop reads CASSNDRNSPLHF. CDR3 in DNA: TGTGCCAGCTCAAATGACAGGAATTCACCCCTCCACTTT. The rearrangement links TRBV18 to TRBJ1-6; tentatively, D is TRBD1 (6 bases). V gave up 5 bases and J gave up 7 bases, with 9 bases separating them. The CDR3 runs to 13 residues. Per the germline V gene, CDR1 is KGHSH and CDR2 is LQKENI.

This chain connects TRBV19 to TRBJ1-1; no reliable D call. V lost 1 base, J lost 11 bases, and 14 bases lay in between. Germline lookup yields CDR1 LNHDA and CDR2 SQIVND (reference sequence). CDR3 length: 13 amino acids. The CDR3 DNA is TGTGCCAGTAGTATAGTCCGGGGTCGGTGGGCTTTCTTT. Its translation: CASSIVRGRWAFF.

The chain couples TRBV24-1 to TRBJ1-3; perhaps TRBD1 as D (5 bases). The ends were cut back, 10 bases at V and 1 base at J, with 19 bases in the middle. The germline V gene has CDR1 KGHDR and CDR2 SFDVKD. The CDR3 totals 16 residues. In DNA form, the CDR3 reads TGTGCCACGACTAGCGGGGGGGAGGCTTCTGGAAACACCATATATTTT. Translated, it gives CATTSGGEASGNTIYF.

The chain combines TRBV18 with TRBJ2-1; D not resolved. The CDR3 sequence is 14 residues long. The ends were cut back, 1 base at V and 3 bases at J, with 7 bases in the middle. CDR1 and CDR2 from the germline V gene are KGHSH and LQKENI. The CDR3 DNA sequence: TGTGCCAGCTCACCACGCCCAGACTACAATGAGCAGTTCTTC. Translated: CASSPRPDYNEQFF.

The chain carries TRBV18 and TRBJ1-1; no firm D call. CDR3 length equals 13 residues. Trimming cost V 3 bases and J 4 bases, with 9 bases left between them. The germline V gene encodes CDR1 KGHSH and CDR2 LQKENI. The CDR3 DNA is TGTGCCAGCTCACCGAATGAGGGCACTGAAGCTTTCTTT. This sequence encodes CASSPNEGTEAFF.

This sequence joins TRBV9 and TRBJ1-6; possibly TRBD1 for D (5 bases). Germline CDR1 reads SGDLS; CDR2 reads YYNGEE. This CDR3 has 13 amino acids. V was shortened by 4 bases and J by 10 bases, with 12 bases between the two germline ends. CDR3 sequence: CASSSRGGSPLHF. For the CDR3, the DNA is TGTGCCAGCAGCAGTAGGGGAGGGTCACCCCTCCACTTT.

The chain combines TRBV6-5 with TRBJ1-1; no definite D call. The germline V gene encodes CDR1 MNHEY and CDR2 SVGAGI. V was cut by 0 bases and J by 3 bases, with 8 bases left in between. The CDR3 contains 14 residues. CDR3: CASSYSNRDTEAFF. The CDR3 DNA reads TGTGCCAGCAGTTACTCGAACCGGGACACTGAAGCTTTCTTT.